Listed below are T cell receptor beta chains from one sample, sequenced in a study of cytomegalovirus exposure and HLA in healthy donors. Here immunoSEQ multiplex PCR was the method, and the copy in TCRdb shows in-frame clones only, minus some. The sample consists of fewer than 90,000 clones, less than 85% of them appearing once. The material sequenced was PBMCs. All receptors derive from a woman aged 50 to 65 in good health and CMV-seropositive. CDR3s include the opening cysteine and the closing phenylalanine or tryptophan. A D gene is named only where the DNA matches it firmly. Expanded clones get a size class; other rows say once, few or many, or leave the size out.

>TRBV5-4|TRBJ2-2|TRBD2|-
TGTGCCAGCAGCTTGGGACTAGCGGGGTTCAACACCGGGGAGCTGTTTTTT
CASSLGLAGFNTGELFF
>TRBV7-9|TRBJ1-5|-|-
TGTGCCAGCAGCTTTGATCGGGATCAGCCCCAGCATTTT
CASSFDRDQPQHF
>TRBV13|TRBJ2-3|-|-
TGTGCCAGCAGCAAGGCCCAGACAGGCACAGATACGCAGTATTTT
CASSKAQTGTDTQYF
>TRBV10-3|TRBJ1-3|-|-
TGTGCCATCAGTTACTACATAACTGGAAACACCATATATTTT
CAISYYITGNTIYF
>TRBV10-3|TRBJ2-2|-|-
TGTGCCATCAGTGAGATAACAGGAGCGAACACCGGGGAGCTGTTTTTT
CAISEITGANTGELFF
>TRBV5-1|TRBJ2-7|TRBD2|once
TGCGCCAGCAGCCTCGGACTAGCGGGGAGCTACGAGCAGTACTTC
CASSLGLAGSYEQYF
>TRBV9|TRBJ2-3|-|few
TGTGCCAGCAGCGAGAAATGGACGGAGACAGGAGATACGCAGTATTTT
CASSEKWTETGDTQYF
>TRBV28|TRBJ2-3|TRBD2|-
TGTGCCAGCGACGGGGGGGGAGCATCCGAAGATACGCAGTATTTT
CASDGGGASEDTQYF
>TRBV7-2|TRBJ1-1|-|-
TGTGCCAGCAGCTTCTTTTTGAACACTGAAGCTTTCTTT
CASSFFLNTEAFF
>TRBV7-2|TRBJ2-5|-|once
TGTGCCAGCAGCCAATCGGGGGTGGGGAACTTC
CASSQSGVGNF
>TRBV4-2|TRBJ1-2|-|-
TGTGCCAGCAGCCAAGACGGGGTAGGGTCCGGCTACACCTTC
CASSQDGVGSGYTF
>TRBV19|TRBJ2-3|-|few
TGTGCCAGTAGTGTGGGCCCTAGCACAGATACGCAGTATTTT
CASSVGPSTDTQYF
>TRBV5-1|TRBJ2-3|-|once
TGCGCCAGCAGCCCGGGGTCAGATACGCAGTATTTT
CASSPGSDTQYF
>TRBV27|TRBJ2-1|-|-
TGTGCCAGCAGTTTTGTGCTAGCCGACTACAATGAGCAGTTCTTC
CASSFVLADYNEQFF
>TRBV9|TRBJ2-3|TRBD1|-
TGTGCCAGCAGCGTAGGAGACAGGGTAGGGGATACGCAGTATTTT
CASSVGDRVGDTQYF
>TRBV4-3|TRBJ1-2|TRBD1|once
TGCGCCAGCAGCCAATACCGACAGGGGCAGGACTATGGCTACACCTTC
CASSQYRQGQDYGYTF
>TRBV10-3|TRBJ1-5|-|-
TGTGCCACGCAGCGGGACACCGATCAGCCCCAGCATTTT
CATQRDTDQPQHF
>TRBV28|TRBJ1-1|-|once
TGTGCCAGCAGTACACAGGGCAGCAGTTACACTGAAGCTTTCTTT
CASSTQGSSYTEAFF
>TRBV4-1|TRBJ2-1|TRBD1|-
TGCGCCAGCAGCCAAGATGTCTCGCGGACAGGGGGCCTTTATGAGCAGTTCTTC
CASSQDVSRTGGLYEQFF
>TRBV19|TRBJ1-2|-|few
TGTGCCAGTAGGGATCCGAGGAACTATGGCTACACCTTC
CASRDPRNYGYTF
>TRBV5-1|TRBJ2-1|TRBD2|-
TGCGCCAGCAGTCTGGGGCGGGAGTACAATGAGCAGTTCTTC
CASSLGREYNEQFF
>TRBV6-5|TRBJ1-4|-|few
TGTGCCAGCAGTTACGGAGATAGAGGAACTAATGAAAAACTGTTTTTT
CASSYGDRGTNEKLFF
>TRBV21-1|TRBJ1-1|-|few
TGTGCCAGCAGCGGAGACAGGGCGGGAGCTTTCTTT
CASSGDRAGAFF
>TRBV10-1|TRBJ2-3|TRBD2|-
TGCGCCAGCAGTGAGGGTGTAGCGGGAAACACAGATACGCAGTATTTT
CASSEGVAGNTDTQYF
>TRBV7-2|TRBJ2-1|TRBD2|-
TGTGCCAGCAGCTTACTAGCGGGAAGTGCCTACAATGAGCAGTTCTTC
CASSLLAGSAYNEQFF
>TRBV9|TRBJ2-7|-|-
TGTGCCAGCAGCGTAGGTGGCGGCCCCCTCTACGAGCAGTACTTC
CASSVGGGPLYEQYF
>TRBV18|TRBJ1-1|TRBD1|-
TGTGCCAGCTCCCCCGGACAGGGGGCGCCCGGAACTGAAGCTTTCTTT
CASSPGQGAPGTEAFF
>TRBV6-5|TRBJ1-1|TRBD1|-
TGTGCCAGCAGGAAACCGGGACAGTATGAAGCTTTCTTT
CASRKPGQYEAFF
>TRBV7-6|TRBJ2-7|-|-
TGTGCCAGCAGCCCTCAACAGGCCACCTACGAGCAGTACTTC
CASSPQQATYEQYF
>TRBV6-5|TRBJ2-7|-|-
TGTGCCAGCAGCCAAGCGGTTGCCTACGAGCAGTACTTC
CASSQAVAYEQYF
>TRBV10-2|TRBJ2-7|-|-
TGCGCCAGCACTTCAGGGGCGTCCTACGAGCAGTACTTC
CASTSGASYEQYF
>TRBV28|TRBJ2-2|TRBD2|-
TGTGCCAGCAGTTACTGGCGGCTAGCGGGAGGGCCCGGGGAGCTGTTTTTT
CASSYWRLAGGPGELFF
>TRBV7-2|TRBJ1-2|-|-
TGTGCCAGCAGCTTTACGTCTTCGCAGGGAGGCTATGGCTACACCTTC
CASSFTSSQGGYGYTF
>TRBV2|TRBJ1-6|TRBD1|-
TGTGCCAGCAGTACGACAGGGTCCTATAATTCACCCCTCCACTTT
CASSTTGSYNSPLHF
>TRBV27|TRBJ1-1|TRBD1|-
TGTGCCAGCAGTGCCTCCGGGACAGGGACTTTTCTGGGCCCTGAAGCTTTCTTT
CASSASGTGTFLGPEAFF
>TRBV9|TRBJ1-3|TRBD1|-
TGTGCCAGCAGCTTCGGGACAGGGATGGTATCCCCTGGAAACACCATATATTTT
CASSFGTGMVSPGNTIYF
>TRBV30|TRBJ2-2|TRBD2|-
TGTGCCTGGAGTGTTGGTACTAGCGGGAGGACCGGGGAGCTGTTTTTT
CAWSVGTSGRTGELFF
>TRBV11-2|TRBJ2-1|TRBD2|-
TGTGCCAGCAGCCGCGTAGCACTAGCGGGAGTTGGTGAGCAGTTCTTC
CASSRVALAGVGEQFF
>TRBV5-1|TRBJ2-1|-|-
TGCGCCAGCAGTGGGGCAGGCGAGCAGTTCTTC
CASSGAGEQFF
>TRBV2|TRBJ1-1|-|once
TGTGCCAGCAGTGACCCGACACAGGGCTTAGGTGAAGCTTTCTTT
CASSDPTQGLGEAFF